These 6 T cell receptor beta chains were all obtained from the same sample, sequenced in a study of blood T cell repertoires in COVID-19. Sequencing used immunoSEQ multiplex PCR; TCRdb keeps in-frame clones, though not all of them. The sample has hundreds of thousands of clones, about 91% seen once. The specimen was peripheral blood. Receptors originate from a man in his late teens or twenties with COVID-19, enrolled during active disease.

With respect to this clone: This sample includes further DNA sequences coding for the same CDR3. The chain recombines TRBV25-1 with TRBJ1-4; TRBD1 agrees at 9 bases. The germline V gene encodes CDR1 MGHDK and CDR2 SYGVNS. The CDR3 has 14 residues. After removal of 4 bases from V and 4 bases from J, the junction contained 1 base not matched to a gene. This chain's CDR3 is CASSATGGNEKLFF. The CDR3 nucleotides are TGTGCCAGCAGTGCGACAGGGGGTAATGAAAAACTGTTTTTT.

The chain carries TRBV10-1 and TRBJ2-7, with 8 bases matching TRBD1. The ends lost 2 bases at V and 3 bases at J; junction bases unmatched: 0. The CDR3 length is 13 residues. CDR1 is WNHNN and CDR2 is SYGVQD in the germline V gene (reference sequence). As DNA, the CDR3 is TGCGCCAGCAGTGAGGGACAGGGCTACGAGCAGTACTTC. Its protein product is CASSEGQGYEQYF.

The V and J genes are TRBV11-3 and TRBJ2-1, with 8 bases that match TRBD2. In germline, CDR1 is SGHNT, CDR2 YENEEA. CDR3 length: 18 amino acids. Trimming took 1 base from V and 4 from J; bases not matched to a gene: 12. CDR3 amino acids: CASSLVGLMASGYNEQFF. The CDR3 region has the DNA TGTGCCAGCAGCTTAGTAGGCTTGATGGCTAGCGGGTACAATGAGCAGTTCTTC.

This chain uses TRBV5-4 with TRBJ1-1; 7 bases map to TRBD1. J lost 5 bases, V lost 4 bases, and 2 bases had no gene match. Germline V lookup: CDR1 SGHNT, CDR2 YYREEE (reference sequence). There are 12 residues in the CDR3. This chain's CDR3 is CASSTGVTEAFF. The CDR3, as DNA: TGTGCCAGCAGCACAGGGGTAACTGAAGCTTTCTTT.

This clone was recorded a few times. The V and J genes are TRBV9 and TRBJ2-1, with 10 bases that match TRBD2. The CDR3 is made up of 14 amino acids. V gave up 3 bases and J gave up 11 bases; unmatched junction bases: 8. Germline-derived CDR1 and CDR2 are SGDLS and YYNGEE. The DNA for the CDR3 is TGTGCCAGCAGCGCAGCGGGGGGGCGGATGCAGCAGTTCTTC. It encodes CASSAAGGRMQQFF. Combining the CDR3 with reference TRBV9 and TRBJ2-1 gives the whole variable domain DSGVTQTPKHLITATGQRVTLRCSPRSGDLSVYWYQQSLDQGLQFLIQYYNGEERAKGNILERFSAQQFPDLHSELNLSSLELGDSALYFCASSAAGGRMQQFFGPGTRLTVL.

The genes are TRBV4-1 and TRBJ2-1; 10 bases agree with TRBD2. CDR1 MGHRA and CDR2 YSYEKL come from the germline V gene. The J segment lost 2 bases and the V segment lost 2 bases, leaving 6 bases of the junction unmatched. This CDR3 is built from 17 residues. The CDR3 protein is CASSQKLAGLAYNEQFF. Here the CDR3 DNA reads TGCGCCAGCAGCCAAAAACTAGCGGGGCTCGCCTACAATGAGCAGTTCTTC.